The 22 T cell receptor beta chains given below trace back to one sample, sequenced in a study of shared clonotypes between healthy human individuals. TCRdb keeps only in-frame clones here, not all; method: immunoSEQ multiplex PCR. The table shows fewer than 3 million clones, with approximately 90% occurring only once. Material: naive CD4+ T cells from PBMCs. Subset reported: CD45RA+ positively selected. Every receptor here comes from a man between 18 and 35 years old in good health. Some clones in this sample may be carry-over from other donors' samples.

The sample holds a few counts of this clone. For the CDR3, the DNA is TGTGCCAGCGCTGGTCGAATGAACACTGAAGCTTTCTTT. Translated, it gives CASAGRMNTEAFF. The chain carries TRBV28 and TRBJ1-1; no firm D call. Germline V CDR1 and CDR2: MDHEN, SYDVKM. This CDR3 is 13 amino acids long. Trimming shortened V by 8 bases and J by 0 bases, and 10 bases separated the two germline ends. Together with reference TRBV28 and TRBJ1-1, the CDR3 gives the full variable domain: DVKVTQSSRYLVKRTGEKVFLECVQDMDHENMFWYRQDPGLGLRLIYFSYDVKMKEKGDIPEGYSVSREKKERFSLILESASTNQTSMYLCASAGRMNTEAFFGQGTRLTVV.

J is TRBJ1-2 and V is TRBV30, with a possible D match to TRBD1 (6 bases). V was cut by 4 bases and J by 3 bases, with 12 bases left in between. CDR1 GTSNPN and CDR2 SVGIG come from the germline V gene (reference sequence). The CDR3 totals 13 residues. The CDR3 sequence is CAWTKDRYYGYTF. Here the CDR3 DNA reads TGTGCCTGGACAAAAGACAGGTACTATGGCTACACCTTC.

This clone was observed a single time. The sample has other DNA sequences that encode this CDR3 too. The J gene is TRBJ2-5, the V gene TRBV6-1; D may be TRBD2 (6 bases). Germline assignment: CDR1 MNHNS and CDR2 SASEGT. V lost 1 base to trimming and J lost 1 base, with 7 bases between them. There are 14 residues in the CDR3. The CDR3 region has the DNA TGTGCCAGCAGTGAAGGCGGGACCCAAGAGACCCAGTACTTC. Translated, it gives CASSEGGTQETQYF.

The J gene is TRBJ2-1, the V gene TRBV5-1, with D possibly matching TRBD2 (6 bases). Germline V CDR1 and CDR2: SGHRS, YFSETQ. V was pared by 5 bases and J by 12 bases, with 24 bases between. The CDR3 sequence is 15 residues long. The CDR3: CASSTGDPETMRQFF. In nucleotides, the CDR3 is TGCGCCAGCAGTACGGGGGACCCTGAAACAATGAGGCAGTTCTTC.

V usage is TRBV4-3 and J usage is TRBJ2-1, with D possibly TRBD1 on 5 matching bases. Trimming shortened V by 3 bases and J by 0 bases, and 18 bases separated the two germline ends. The CDR3 consists of 18 residues. Germline V gene data show CDR1 as LGHNA and CDR2 as YSLEER. The CDR3 DNA sequence: TGCGCCAGCAGCCACCCTTCCTTGGACAAGTCCTCCTACAATGAGCAGTTCTTC. Its translation: CASSHPSLDKSSYNEQFF.

V usage is TRBV18 and J usage is TRBJ2-5; TRBD2 matches at 7 bases. The CDR3 consists of 15 residues. V was clipped by 3 bases and J by 1 base; unmatched bases: 5. Germline V lookup: CDR1 KGHSH, CDR2 LQKENI. CDR3 amino acids: CASSPLASGQETQYF. CDR3 coding DNA: TGTGCCAGCTCACCTTTGGCTAGCGGCCAAGAGACCCAGTACTTC.

This clone has just one count. This specimen includes other DNA sequences encoding the same CDR3. The CDR3 protein is CASSYSRGQGYEQYF. CDR3 sequence (DNA): TGTGCCAGCAGTTACTCGAGGGGGCAAGGCTACGAGCAGTACTTC. This rearrangement joins TRBV6-6 to TRBJ2-7; 7 bases match TRBD1. V shed 0 bases and J 3 bases; nucleotides not matched to a gene: 5. The CDR3 has 15 amino acids. The germline V gene encodes CDR1 MNHNY and CDR2 SVGAGI (reference sequence).

This chain uses TRBV4-3 with TRBJ2-1; 7 bases are a match to TRBD1. The CDR3 totals 15 residues. J was trimmed by 4 bases and V by 1 base; bases with no gene match: 4. CDR1 is LGHNA, CDR2 YSLEER, per germline. The CDR3 sequence is CASSQVGQSYNEQFF. CDR3 bases: TGCGCCAGCAGCCAAGTGGGACAGTCTTACAATGAGCAGTTCTTC.

The rearrangement joins TRBV7-9 to TRBJ1-6; D is ambiguous. This CDR3 comprises 16 residues. CDR1 and CDR2 from the germline V gene are SEHNR and FQNEAQ (reference sequence). Deletions cut 2 bases from V and 9 bases from J, with 17 bases between. The CDR3 is CASSLYSGRRVSPLHF. In DNA form, the CDR3 reads TGTGCCAGCAGCTTATATTCTGGACGGAGGGTTTCACCCCTCCACTTT.

Here the CDR3 DNA reads TGTGCCAGTAGCCCAGGACCCGGGACAGGGGGCAGAAATGAGCAGTTCTTC. Translating gives CASSPGPGTGGRNEQFF. The chain has TRBV19 and TRBJ2-1, with TRBD1 matching over 12 bases. The CDR3 covers 17 residues. Germline lookup yields CDR1 LNHDA and CDR2 SQIVND (reference sequence). V lost 6 bases, J lost 7 bases, and 13 bases stayed unmatched.

The rearrangement links TRBV7-9 to TRBJ1-1; maybe TRBD1 (6 bases). CDR1 and CDR2 (germline): SEHNR, FQNEAQ (reference sequence). CDR3 length: 11 residues. CDR3 loop: CAAEGGPVAFF. CDR3 nucleotides: TGTGCAGCGGAGGGGGGGCCGGTGGCTTTCTTT.

This clone was picked up one time. The V call is TRBV6-5, the J call TRBJ1-2; maybe TRBD1 (5 bases). This CDR3 has 15 amino acids. V dropped 6 bases and J dropped 2 bases, with 16 bases sitting between them. Germline V gene sequence: CDR1 MNHEY, CDR2 SVGAGI. CDR3 DNA: TGTGCCAGCAGCCAGGCAGCTCGGGGGAACTATGGCTACACCTTC. This translates into CASSQAARGNYGYTF.

The rearrangement links TRBV4-3 to TRBJ1-2; weak D call: TRBD1 (6 bases). Trimming took off 2 bases at V and 2 bases at J, with 12 bases between the two ends. Germline assignment: CDR1 LGHNA and CDR2 YSLEER. This CDR3 comprises 15 residues. Here the CDR3 reads CASSQQGRGNYGYTF. In nucleotides, the CDR3 is TGCGCCAGCAGCCAACAGGGGCGCGGAAACTATGGCTACACCTTC.

The CDR3 nucleotides read TGTGCCAGCAGCTCGTGGACAGGCCTGGGGGAGCAGTACTTC. It translates to CASSSWTGLGEQYF. V gene TRBV5-4 combines with J gene TRBJ2-7; 7 bases fit TRBD1. This CDR3 has 14 residues. Trimming at V came to 3 bases and at J to 7 bases, leaving 10 bases not matched to a gene. The germline V gene encodes CDR1 SGHNT and CDR2 YYREEE (reference sequence).

The chain couples TRBV5-1 to TRBJ2-3, with TRBD2 matching 12 bases. This CDR3 has 17 amino acids. CDR1 is SGHRS, CDR2 YFSETQ, per germline. V shed 4 bases and J 3 bases; nucleotides not matched to a gene: 9. In DNA form, the CDR3 reads TGCGCCAGCAGCCGACTAGCGGGAGAGAGGGGGACAGATACGCAGTATTTT. This translates into CASSRLAGERGTDTQYF.

V and J are TRBV28 and TRBJ1-4; D is unclear. The germline gives CDR1 MDHEN, CDR2 SYDVKM. This CDR3 contains 14 residues. V lost 5 bases and J 0 bases, leaving 7 bases between the germline ends. The CDR3, as DNA: TGTGCCAGCAGTGCGACACCAACTAATGAAAAACTGTTTTTT. It translates to CASSATPTNEKLFF.

The V call is TRBV5-1, the J call TRBJ1-1, with a weak D call TRBD1 (5 bases). The V and J ends lost 2 bases and 3 bases respectively, with 8 bases between them. This CDR3 region has 13 residues. Germline loops: CDR1 SGHRS, CDR2 YFSETQ. For the CDR3, the DNA is TGCGCCAGCAGCTTCCGACAGTACACTGAAGCTTTCTTT. This encodes CASSFRQYTEAFF. Together with reference TRBV5-1 and TRBJ1-1, the CDR3 gives the full variable domain: KAGVTQTPRYLIKTRGQQVTLSCSPISGHRSVSWYQQTPGQGLQFLFEYFSETQRNKGNFPGRFSGRQFSNSRSEMNVSTLELGDSALYLCASSFRQYTEAFFGQGTRLTVV.

The rearrangement joins TRBV19 to TRBJ2-7; maybe TRBD2 (7 bases). The germline CDR1 and CDR2 sequences are LNHDA and SQIVND (reference sequence). Trimming cost V 3 bases and J 2 bases, with 17 bases left between them. The CDR3 sequence is 16 residues long. This chain's CDR3 is CASSIVGRGGTYEQYF. CDR3 DNA sequence: TGTGCCAGTAGTATCGTCGGAAGGGGGGGAACCTACGAGCAGTACTTC.

The V and J genes are TRBV5-1 and TRBJ2-5; weak D call: TRBD2 (6 bases). CDR3 length: 16 amino acids. V lost 0 bases to trimming and J lost 3 bases, with 15 bases between them. In germline, CDR1 is SGHRS, CDR2 YFSETQ. The CDR3 spells CASSLGGGPAKETQYF. CDR3 bases: TGCGCCAGCAGCTTGGGTGGAGGGCCGGCAAAAGAGACCCAGTACTTC.

This clone came up once. This sequence joins TRBV7-3 and TRBJ1-2; the match to TRBD1 covers 8 bases. Germline trimming cut 5 bases from V and 0 bases from J; bases unmatched to any gene: 11. This CDR3 is 17 amino acids long. Germline V lookup: CDR1 SGHTA, CDR2 FQGTGA. In DNA, the CDR3 is TGTGCCAGCAGCATAAGACACGGGACAGGAGCTAACTATGGCTACACCTTC. This codes for CASSIRHGTGANYGYTF.

J is TRBJ2-1 and V is TRBV2, with 8 bases that match TRBD1. Germline V gene lookup returns CDR1 SNHLY and CDR2 FYNNEI. Trimming cost V 7 bases and J 0 bases; bases outside gene matches: 8. The CDR3 loop spans 16 amino acids. DNA of the CDR3: TGTGCCAGCAACGACAGGGGCGAAAGCTCCTACAATGAGCAGTTCTTC. Residues: CASNDRGESSYNEQFF.

This clone appeared once. The CDR3, as DNA: TGCGCCAGCAGCGGAGGGACAGAGGGCACTGAAGCTTTCTTT. It codes for CASSGGTEGTEAFF. The chain is built from TRBV5-1 and TRBJ1-1; 7 nucleotides match TRBD1. This CDR3 region has 14 residues. V gave up 4 bases and J gave up 4 bases; unmatched junction bases: 7. The germline V gene has CDR1 SGHRS and CDR2 YFSETQ. The complete variable domain, with remaining parts taken from reference TRBV5-1 and TRBJ1-1, reads KAGVTQTPRYLIKTRGQQVTLSCSPISGHRSVSWYQQTPGQGLQFLFEYFSETQRNKGNFPGRFSGRQFSNSRSEMNVSTLELGDSALYLCASSGGTEGTEAFFGQGTRLTVV.